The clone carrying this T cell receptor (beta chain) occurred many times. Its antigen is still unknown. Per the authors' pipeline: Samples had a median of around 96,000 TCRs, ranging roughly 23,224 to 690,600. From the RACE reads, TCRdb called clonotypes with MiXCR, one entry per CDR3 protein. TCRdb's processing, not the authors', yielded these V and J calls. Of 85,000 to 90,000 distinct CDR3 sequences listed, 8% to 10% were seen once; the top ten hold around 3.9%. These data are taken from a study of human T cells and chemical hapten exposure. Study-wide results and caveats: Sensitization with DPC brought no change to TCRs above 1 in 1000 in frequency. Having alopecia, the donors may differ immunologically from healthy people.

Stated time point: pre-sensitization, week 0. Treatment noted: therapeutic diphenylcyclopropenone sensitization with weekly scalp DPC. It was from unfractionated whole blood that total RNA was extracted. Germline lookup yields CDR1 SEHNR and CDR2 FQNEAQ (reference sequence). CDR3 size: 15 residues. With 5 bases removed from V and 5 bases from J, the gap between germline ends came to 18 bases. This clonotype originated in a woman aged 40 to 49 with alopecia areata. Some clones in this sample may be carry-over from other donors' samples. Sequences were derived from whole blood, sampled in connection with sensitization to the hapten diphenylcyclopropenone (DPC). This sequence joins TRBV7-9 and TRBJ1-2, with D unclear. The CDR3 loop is CASSRMVDTGYGYTF. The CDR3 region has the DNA TGTGCCAGCAGCCGTATGGTCGACACTGGGTATGGCTACACCTTC.